Following are 31 T cell receptor beta chains from one sample sequenced in a study of cytomegalovirus exposure and HLA in healthy donors. PCR used 60 Vbeta primers and 13 Jbeta primers. Clones were read by immunoSEQ multiplex PCR, and TCRdb kept only the in-frame ones, dropping some. The sample lists over 150,000 clones, around 67% seen once, with less than 4% in the top ten. The sequenced sample consisted of PBMCs. Receptor source: a young woman in good health and CMV-seropositive.

This chain connects TRBV28 to TRBJ2-5, with D hard to call. The J call could be wrong; TRBJ2-7 is a better fit for the DNA end. The CDR3 has 16 residues. Germline CDR1 MDHEN, CDR2 SYDVKM. The CDR3 coding sequence is TGTGCCAGCAGTTCCCCCTGGGCAGCTAGCTCCTACGAGCAGTACTTC. It translates to CASSSPWAASSYEQYF.

This chain links TRBV19 with TRBJ2-1; TRBD2 might be the D (6 bases). V lost 3 bases to trimming and J lost 4 bases, with 13 bases between them. This CDR3 comprises 15 residues. Germline-derived CDR1 and CDR2 are LNHDA and SQIVND (reference sequence). This CDR3 is CASSIGASEYNEQFF. In nucleotides, the CDR3 is TGTGCCAGTAGTATTGGAGCTAGCGAGTACAATGAGCAGTTCTTC.

This clone has more than one count but fewer than ten. This chain uses TRBV27 with TRBJ2-7, with 7 bases that match TRBD1. CDR3 length equals 14 residues. V shed 6 bases, J shed 5 bases, and the junction held 10 bases outside the gene matches. CDR1 is MNHEY, CDR2 SMNVEV, per germline (reference sequence). CDR3 sequence: CASRKRQGPDEQYF. Here the CDR3 DNA reads TGTGCCAGCAGGAAAAGACAGGGTCCGGACGAGCAGTACTTC.

The V call is TRBV9, the J call TRBJ1-1; 8 bases map to TRBD1. The CDR3 totals 13 residues. Germline assignment: CDR1 SGDLS and CDR2 YYNGEE. The trim removed 0 bases at V and 8 bases at J, leaving 3 bases unmatched. In DNA, the CDR3 is TGTGCCAGCAGCGTAGACGGACAGGGAGAAGCTTTCTTT. Its protein product is CASSVDGQGEAFF.

This chain uses TRBV7-2 with TRBJ2-1, with TRBD2 matching over 12 bases. Unmatched junction bases numbered 4, after V lost 6 bases and J lost 4 bases. Germline V gives CDR1 SGHTA, CDR2 FQGNSA. CDR3 length equals 15 residues. The CDR3 loop reads CASRELAGGYNEQFF. CDR3 DNA: TGTGCCAGCAGGGAACTAGCGGGAGGATACAATGAGCAGTTCTTC.

The rearrangement joins TRBV7-9 to TRBJ2-5; D is possibly TRBD1 (6 bases). Per germline, CDR1 SEHNR and CDR2 FQNEAQ (reference sequence). The CDR3 runs 14 residues. Trimming stripped 5 bases from V and 1 base from J, with 11 bases between. CDR3: CASSPPDSQETQYF. The CDR3 DNA reads as TGTGCCAGCAGCCCCCCGGACAGCCAAGAGACCCAGTACTTC.

This chain uses TRBV19 with TRBJ1-1; TRBD1 might be the D (5 bases). Germline-derived CDR1 and CDR2 are LNHDA and SQIVND (reference sequence). Trimming removed 3 bases from V and 4 bases from J, with 12 bases in between. The CDR3 is 14 amino acids. The CDR3 nucleotides are TGTGCCAGTAGTATGGAGGGGAGTAGCACTGAAGCTTTCTTT. Translated, it gives CASSMEGSSTEAFF. Full variable domain (outside the CDR3, taken from reference TRBV19 and TRBJ1-1): DGGITQSPKYLFRKEGQNVTLSCEQNLNHDAMYWYRQDPGQGLRLIYYSQIVNDFQKGDIAEGYSVSREKKESFPLTVTSAQKNPTAFYLCASSMEGSSTEAFFGQGTRLTVV.

The chain is built from TRBV28 and TRBJ1-1, with D unclear. Per germline, CDR1 MDHEN and CDR2 SYDVKM. Trimming pared 3 bases from V and 4 bases from J, leaving 15 bases between. The length of the CDR3 is 15 residues. CDR3 bases: TGTGCCAGCAGTTTGTTACACCCTAGAGGCACTGAAGCTTTCTTT. Its translation: CASSLLHPRGTEAFF.

This clone was detected only once. The chain couples TRBV5-1 to TRBJ2-7, with 8 bases matching TRBD1. Germline V gives CDR1 SGHRS, CDR2 YFSETQ. The J segment lost 3 bases and the V segment lost 4 bases, leaving 3 bases of the junction unmatched. This CDR3 comprises 13 residues. CDR3 region: CASSGDRGYEQYF. In DNA form, the CDR3 reads TGCGCCAGCAGCGGCGACAGGGGCTACGAGCAGTACTTC.

The chain links TRBV6-1 to TRBJ2-1, with 7 bases identical to TRBD1. The CDR3 has 15 amino acids. The V gene end was trimmed by 4 bases and the J gene end by 3 bases; junction bases not matched to a gene: 6. Germline CDR1 MNHNS, CDR2 SASEGT. The DNA of the CDR3 is TGTGCCAGCAGTGTGGGGACAGCTAGCTACAATGAGCAGTTCTTC. It yields the protein CASSVGTASYNEQFF.

This clone showed up just a few times. The genes are TRBV5-1 and TRBJ1-3; a possible D gene is TRBD1 (5 bases). CDR3 length: 17 amino acids. With 4 bases removed from V and 1 base from J, the gap between germline ends came to 18 bases. CDR1 and CDR2 (germline): SGHRS, YFSETQ. This chain's CDR3 is CASSEISGLLSGNTIYF. The CDR3 DNA reads as TGCGCCAGCAGCGAAATCTCGGGACTGCTATCTGGAAACACCATATATTTT.

The CDR3 loop reads CASSLEGDTGNYEQYF. Written as DNA, the CDR3 is TGTGCCAGCAGTTTAGAGGGGGATACGGGGAACTACGAGCAGTACTTC. This rearrangement joins TRBV28 to TRBJ2-7; maybe TRBD1 (6 bases). Per germline, CDR1 MDHEN and CDR2 SYDVKM. The CDR3 has 16 residues. Trimming stripped 2 bases from V and 3 bases from J, with 17 bases between.

The rearrangement joins TRBV14 to TRBJ2-1; D remains unclear. Deletions cut 2 bases from V and 0 bases from J, with 11 bases between. The germline V gene encodes CDR1 SGHDN and CDR2 FVKESK. This CDR3 comprises 16 residues. The CDR3 bases are TGTGCCAGCAGCCAAAAAGCGAGAACCTCCTACAATGAGCAGTTCTTC. Amino acid sequence: CASSQKARTSYNEQFF. Based on the CDR3 plus reference TRBV14 and TRBJ2-1, the full variable domain is EAGVTQFPSHSVIEKGQTVTLRCDPISGHDNLYWYRRVMGKEIKFLLHFVKESKQDESGMPNNRFLAERTGGTYSTLKVQPAELEDSGVYFCASSQKARTSYNEQFFGPGTRLTVL.

The chain has TRBV7-9 and TRBJ2-5; D unclear. The end of the DNA fits TRBJ2-7 better, so the J call may be wrong. The CDR3 is 13 residues long. The germline V gene has CDR1 SEHNR and CDR2 FQNEAQ (reference sequence). The CDR3 here is CASSLKLSYEQYF. The DNA for the CDR3 is TGTGCCAGCAGCTTAAAGCTCTCCTACGAGCAGTACTTC.

In its sample, this clone was seen a few times. This chain connects TRBV2 to TRBJ2-7, with D tentatively TRBD1 (5 bases). CDR1 SNHLY and CDR2 FYNNEI come from the germline V gene. V was clipped by 10 bases and J by 3 bases, with 10 bases between them. This CDR3 contains 11 residues. CDR3 DNA sequence: TGTGCCACGACAGCTTACTACGAGCAGTACTTC. It codes for CATTAYYEQYF.

V is TRBV6-1 and J is TRBJ1-5; 9 nucleotides align to TRBD1. V trimming: 6 bases; J trimming: 4 bases; junction bases outside the gene matches: 7. Looked up from germline, CDR1 is MNHNS and CDR2 is SASEGT. CDR3 size: 15 residues. CDR3 loop: CASRIPGTGNQPQHF. The CDR3 DNA follows: TGTGCCAGCAGGATACCCGGGACAGGGAATCAGCCCCAGCATTTT.

In this sample, this clone turned up a few times. The chain is built from TRBV5-1 and TRBJ2-6; D uncertain. From germline, CDR1 is SGHRS and CDR2 YFSETQ. The CDR3 is 17 amino acids. V dropped 2 bases and J dropped 0 bases, with 12 bases sitting between them. The CDR3 is CASSFADKSSGANVLTF. The DNA for the CDR3 is TGCGCCAGCAGCTTTGCAGACAAGAGCTCTGGGGCCAACGTCCTGACTTTC.

This clone showed up just once. The genes are TRBV4-2 and TRBJ1-5; the D gene is possibly TRBD1 (6 bases). This CDR3 contains 15 residues. Trimming cost V 0 bases and J 4 bases, with 10 bases left between them. Germline V lookup: CDR1 LGHNA, CDR2 YNFKEQ. The DNA for the CDR3 is TGTGCCAGCAGCCAAGACCTCAGGGGAAATCAGCCCCAGCATTTT. Its protein product is CASSQDLRGNQPQHF.

The chain carries TRBV4-1 and TRBJ2-7; 9 nucleotides agree with TRBD1. Germline assignment: CDR1 MGHRA and CDR2 YSYEKL. The junction had 8 bases not matched to a gene; V was cut back by 5 bases and J by 6 bases. There are 14 residues in the CDR3. The CDR3 region is CASSARDRAGEQYF. The DNA for the CDR3 is TGCGCCAGCAGCGCCCGGGACAGGGCAGGCGAGCAGTACTTC.

This clone was counted between two and nine times. The chain combines TRBV28 with TRBJ1-2, with TRBD1 as a possible D gene (5 bases). The CDR3 contains 14 residues. Germline V gene lookup returns CDR1 MDHEN and CDR2 SYDVKM. V lost 5 bases to trimming and J lost 8 bases, with 18 bases between them. The CDR3 loop is CASSPPRVSDGYTF. The CDR3 DNA reads TGTGCCAGCAGTCCTCCCAGGGTTTCGGACGGCTACACCTTC.

This clone was seen once. The chain couples TRBV19 to TRBJ1-1, with D tentatively TRBD1 (6 bases). Looked up from germline, CDR1 is LNHDA and CDR2 is SQIVND (reference sequence). Trimming left V 0 bases short and J 4 bases short, with 9 bases between. The CDR3 has 14 residues. For the CDR3, the DNA is TGTGCCAGTAGTATAGAAGGGGGATCCACTGAAGCTTTCTTT. It codes for CASSIEGGSTEAFF.

A single count supports this clone. The chain links TRBV28 to TRBJ2-7, with D unresolved. Trimming stripped 1 base from V and 6 bases from J, with 7 bases between. This CDR3 contains 12 residues. Looked up from germline, CDR1 is MDHEN and CDR2 is SYDVKM. CDR3 in DNA: TGTGCCAGCAGTTTATTAATTAGCGAGCAGTACTTC. This sequence encodes CASSLLISEQYF.

The chain joins TRBV6-5 to TRBJ2-3, with a possible D match to TRBD1 (7 bases). Germline CDR1 and CDR2: MNHEY and SVGAGI. The CDR3 consists of 16 residues. Trimming removed 2 bases from V and 4 bases from J, with 16 bases in between. The CDR3 loop is CASSYTQGGSADTQYF. The DNA for the CDR3 is TGTGCCAGCAGTTACACGCAGGGGGGTAGCGCAGATACGCAGTATTTT.

DNA for the CDR3: TGTGCCAGCAGCCCCGGGACAGGTTGGAACACTGAAGCTTTCTTT. The encoded protein is CASSPGTGWNTEAFF. The chain recombines TRBV9 with TRBJ1-1, with 8 bases that match TRBD1. This CDR3 spans 15 amino acids. Germline V gene data show CDR1 as SGDLS and CDR2 as YYNGEE. Losses at the gene ends were 4 bases for V and 1 base for J; bases not matched to a gene: 6.

This chain links TRBV30 with TRBJ2-7; 11 nucleotides line up with TRBD2. Germline lookup yields CDR1 GTSNPN and CDR2 SVGIG (reference sequence). The CDR3 is 15 residues long. J gave up 8 bases and V 1 base, and 10 bases lay outside the gene matches. This CDR3 reads CAWSALSGRAGKQYF. DNA for the CDR3: TGTGCCTGGAGTGCGCTTAGCGGGAGGGCCGGTAAGCAGTACTTC.

This chain connects TRBV6-5 to TRBJ1-6; a possible D gene is TRBD1 (6 bases). In germline, CDR1 is MNHEY, CDR2 SVGAGI. With 2 bases removed from V and 6 bases from J, the gap between germline ends came to 11 bases. The CDR3 covers 15 residues. This chain's CDR3 is CASSYTGTANSPLHF. CDR3 sequence (DNA): TGTGCCAGCAGTTACACAGGGACGGCTAATTCACCCCTCCACTTT.

The chain employs TRBV4-1 and TRBJ2-1; tentatively, D is TRBD2 (5 bases). Germline CDR1 is MGHRA and CDR2 is YSYEKL. This CDR3 is 14 amino acids long. V was trimmed by 0 bases and J by 7 bases, leaving 10 bases between them. The CDR3 DNA follows: TGCGCCAGCAGCCAAGAAGGACTTAGAAATGAGCAGTTCTTC. Translated, it gives CASSQEGLRNEQFF.

V is TRBV2 and J is TRBJ2-5; 8 bases match TRBD1. Germline V gives CDR1 SNHLY, CDR2 FYNNEI. After removal of 6 bases from V and 5 bases from J, the junction contained 5 bases not matched to a gene. The CDR3 is made up of 13 amino acids. CDR3 region: CASRGTGGETQYF. In DNA form, the CDR3 reads TGTGCCAGCAGAGGGACAGGCGGGGAGACCCAGTACTTC.

The V and J genes are TRBV2 and TRBJ2-5, with 9 nucleotides matching TRBD2. Near its end, the DNA agrees better with TRBJ2-7, so the J call may be wrong. The CDR3 has 13 residues. Germline CDR1 and CDR2: SNHLY and FYNNEI. As DNA, the CDR3 is TGTGCCAGCAGGGAGCGGGAGGCCTACGAGCAGTACTTC. Its protein product is CASREREAYEQYF.

This chain joins TRBV4-1 and TRBJ1-1, with a tentative D call TRBD1 (6 bases). In germline, CDR1 is MGHRA, CDR2 YSYEKL. V dropped 0 bases and J dropped 5 bases, with 13 bases sitting between them. This CDR3 spans 15 amino acids. The CDR3, as DNA: TGCGCCAGCAGCCAAGATAGGGGGACCAGGACTGAAGCTTTCTTT. It is translated as CASSQDRGTRTEAFF.

J is TRBJ1-1 and V is TRBV5-8, with no clear D. Germline loops: CDR1 SGHTS, CDR2 YDEGEE. The CDR3 runs to 13 residues. V was shortened by 5 bases and J by 1 base, with 9 bases between the two germline ends. The CDR3 protein is CASREPGNTEAFF. Here the CDR3 DNA reads TGTGCCAGCAGAGAGCCGGGGAACACTGAAGCTTTCTTT.